This T cell receptor beta chain was observed in a study of T cells in women clearing cervical HPV infection. Across the whole study: Controls gave blood once infection was undetectable; cases at lesion identification.

Sequencing was performed with immunoSEQ multiplex PCR; in TCRdb, only in-frame clones are kept and a portion is missing. Its table lists about 19,000 clones. In the case of this clone: The antigen remains undetermined. One junction end disagrees with the germline gene, perhaps due to a read error. The read terminates 3 residues before the CDR3 end, so the remaining end is supplied by the germline J gene. The same CDR3 can be traced to other DNA sequences in this sample.

Notes on the study in general: Each sample's T-cell count was unknown, possibly confounding richness. Cases and controls were distinguished at AUC 0.83 by richness and V genes.

The CDR3 is 14 residues long. Germline CDR1 GTSNPN, CDR2 SVGIG (reference sequence). The sequenced sample consisted of blood buffy coat. The receptor was derived from a woman aged 18-70 years with a cervical HPV16 infection that either progressed to CIN3+ or cleared (not recorded which). The chain uses TRBV30 and TRBJ1-3; maybe TRBD1 (5 bases). The sequenced CDR3 bases are TGTGCCTGGAGTAGAGGGGAAACTGGAAACACA. This gives the protein CAWSRGETGNT. The entire CDR3 is CAWSRGETGNTIYF.